This T cell receptor (beta chain) is drawn from a study of shared clonotypes between healthy human individuals. In the study overall: Per donor, three plates held CD4 naive cells, three held CD4 memory, two held CD8 naive and one held CD8 memory. Study results and limitations: Shared clonotypes: roughly 4.7% naive CD4, around 3.5% naive CD8, 2.3% memory CD4, roughly 0.4% memory CD8. Generation of non-shared clonotypes was less probable than generation of clonotypes shared by all four donors. Only blood was sampled; tissue repertoires likely differ.

Generated by immunoSEQ multiplex PCR, the TCRdb table keeps only in-frame clones and is missing some. This sample has about 650,000 clones, with over 95% found just once. The CDR3 loop spans 13 amino acids. In germline, CDR1 is SGDLS, CDR2 YYNGEE. V lost 3 bases and J lost 5, with 8 bases in between. Naive CD8 cells comprised CD45RO-negative, CCR7-positively selected cells, excluding terminally differentiated effector memory CD45RA+ cells. With respect to this clone: Its antigen is currently unknown.

Sequenced material: naive CD8+ T cells sorted from blood. The receptor was isolated from a woman younger than 45 in good health. This rearrangement joins TRBV9 to TRBJ2-2; D gene unclear. The CDR3 is CASSAQKTGELFF. CDR3 sequence (DNA): TGTGCCAGCAGCGCCCAAAAGACCGGGGAGCTGTTTTTT.